The T cell receptor (beta chain) under discussion was sequenced for a study of T cell responses to AZD1222 COVID-19 vaccine. Profiled with immunoSEQ multiplex PCR; TCRdb holds only in-frame clones, not every one. The sample has about 110,000 clones; approximately 90% are singletons. This clone was seen a single time. The germline CDR1 and CDR2 sequences are MNHEY and SVGAGI. V shed 3 bases and J 6 bases; nucleotides not matched to a gene: 6. The CDR3 is 15 amino acids. This chain links TRBV6-5 with TRBJ2-3; TRBD2 aligns across 10 bases. The source is an adult in good health. Sequencing used peripheral blood, obtained on day 0 of AZD1222 vaccination. CDR3 in amino acids: CASSYGIAGGDTQYF. In DNA form, the CDR3 reads TGTGCCAGCAGTTATGGAATAGCGGGGGGTGATACGCAGTATTTT.